Presented here are 27 T cell receptor beta chains from one specimen sequenced in a study of tumor and adjacent non-tumor tissue in lung cancer. The template was RNA from unsorted bulk tissue. Distant lung tissue was collected more than 3 cm away from the tumor edge. The library came from three nested PCR rounds adapted from ARM-PCR protocols. One entry per CDR3 protein, called by TCRdb with MiXCR from the multiplex PCR reads. This sample carries approximately 90,000 distinct CDR3 sequences, around 82% of them seen once, and the ten largest clones take around a fifth. Material: distant non-tumor lung tissue. The receptors stem from a woman in her forties or fifties with non-small cell lung cancer.

Relative to its sample, this clonotype is large (0.1 to 1%). CDR3 residues: CASSLEASGRAEQFF. DNA for the CDR3: TGTGCCAGCAGCTTAGAAGCTAGCGGGAGGGCTGAGCAGTTCTTC. The genes are TRBV11-2 and TRBJ2-1; 12 bases map to TRBD2. The CDR3 is made up of 15 amino acids. With 0 bases clipped from V and 9 bases from J, the junction kept 3 bases outside the gene matches. Germline assignment: CDR1 SGHAT and CDR2 FQNNGV.

Of note for this clonotype: Just one base apart from a much larger clone, this may be a read error. A read error is likely, as this CDR3 ends without the conserved phenylalanine or tryptophan. This chain links TRBV24-1 with TRBJ2-5; 14 bases agree with TRBD2. The CDR3 consists of 17 residues. Germline CDR1 and CDR2: KGHDR and SFDVKD. V gave up 4 bases and J gave up 4 bases; unmatched junction bases: 7. The chain's CDR3 is CATSDPPGTSGRETQYL. The CDR3 DNA sequence: TGTGCCACCAGTGACCCCCCCGGGACTAGCGGGAGAGAGACCCAGTACTTA.

This clonotype was detected only once. One junction end disagrees with the germline gene, perhaps due to a read error. The chain recombines TRBV12-3 or TRBV12-4 with TRBJ2-2; TRBD1 matches at 9 bases. The CDR3 runs 16 residues. Written as DNA, the CDR3 is TGTGCAAGCAGTTTAGGGACAGGGACAAACACCTGGGAGCTGTTATTT. It encodes CASSLGTGTNTWELLF.

Regarding this clonotype: Germline and junction disagree at one end, which may indicate a read error. The rearrangement joins TRBV4-1 to TRBJ1-5; D is perhaps TRBD1 (5 bases). CDR1 is MGHRA and CDR2 is YSYEKL in the germline V gene. CDR3 size: 15 residues. CDR3 amino acids: CTSSQEGQGNQPQDF. In nucleotides, the CDR3 is TGCACCAGCAGCCAAGAGGGGCAAGGCAATCAGCCCCAGGATTTT.

Comments on this clonotype: One end of the junction fails to match germline, which may point to a read error. The rearrangement links TRBV6-6 to TRBJ1-2; weak D call: TRBD1 (5 bases). The CDR3 totals 14 residues. From germline, CDR1 is MNHNY and CDR2 SVGAGI (reference sequence). The CDR3 DNA is TGTGCCAGCAGTTCAGGGACCGCTAACTATGGCTACGCCTTC. This sequence encodes CASSSGTANYGYAF.

In its sample, this clonotype was seen once. A read error may explain this, as a much larger clone is one base away. CDR3 region: CASSEQRGQETQYF. In DNA form, the CDR3 reads TGTGCCAGCAGTGAGCAGCGGGGTCAAGAGACCCAGTACTTC. V and J are TRBV25-1 and TRBJ2-5; 7 bases match TRBD2. V dropped 3 bases and J dropped 2; count of bases not matched to a gene: 3. This CDR3 contains 14 residues. CDR1 is MGHDK, CDR2 SYGVNS, per germline.

A word on this clonotype: The junction and the germline gene differ at one end; a read error may be behind it. V gene TRBV28 combines with J gene TRBJ2-2; D is perhaps TRBD1 or TRBD2 (5 bases each). This CDR3 region has 15 residues. Germline-derived CDR1 and CDR2 are MDHEN and SYDVKM. The CDR3 sequence: CASNLGASFSGELFF. Here the CDR3 DNA reads TGTGCCAGCAATTTAGGGGCTAGTTTCTCCGGGGAGCTGTTTTTC.

As to this clonotype: One junction end disagrees with the germline gene, perhaps due to a read error. This rearrangement joins TRBV11-2 to TRBJ2-1, with TRBD1 identical over 7 bases. Germline CDR1 and CDR2: SGHAT and FQNNGV. The CDR3 sequence is 16 residues long. In DNA, the CDR3 is TGTGCCAGCAGCTTAGGGGCGAGACAGGGTATGAATGAACAGTTCTTC. Translated: CASSLGARQGMNEQFF. Complete variable domain (other parts from reference TRBV11-2 and TRBJ2-1): EAGVAQSPRYKIIEKRQSVAFWCNPISGHATLYWYQQILGQGPKLLIQFQNNGVVDDSQLPKDRFSAERLKGVDSTLKIQPAKLEDSAVYLCASSLGARQGMNEQFFGPGTRLTVL.

Concerning this clonotype itself: One end of the junction is discordant with germline, which a read error may explain. The chain employs TRBV12-3 or TRBV12-4 and TRBJ2-2; tentatively, D is TRBD1 (6 bases). The CDR3 totals 15 residues. As DNA, the CDR3 is TGTGTCAGCAGCGGTACAGGGATGGACACCGGGGAGCTGATTTTT. It translates to CVSSGTGMDTGELIF.

With respect to this clonotype: One junction end does not reproduce the germline sequence, and a read error may be involved. The V call is TRBV11-2, the J call TRBJ1-1; D is unclear. This CDR3 contains 11 residues. Germline lookup yields CDR1 SGHAT and CDR2 FQNNGV. This CDR3 is CASGLITEAFF. CDR3 bases: TGTGCCAGCGGCTTGATCACTGAAGCTTTCTTT.

In regard to this clonotype: With a much larger clone just one base away, this may be a read error. The chain combines TRBV28 with TRBJ1-2; 7 bases are shared with TRBD1. Germline trimming cut 4 bases from V and 6 bases from J; bases unmatched to any gene: 8. Germline-derived CDR1 and CDR2 are MDHEN and SYDVKM. The CDR3 runs 14 residues. The CDR3 is CASSSQGEWDGYTF. The CDR3, as DNA: TGTGCCAGCAGTTCCCAGGGGGAATGGGATGGCTACACCTTC.

This clonotype is a singleton in its sample. In this CDR3 the conserved last residue, phenylalanine or tryptophan, is missing, so a read error is likely. The gene calls are TRBV6-5 and TRBJ1-4, with a weak D call TRBD1 (5 bases). V lost 8 bases, J lost 8 bases, and 15 bases lay in between. Germline lookup yields CDR1 MNHEY and CDR2 SVGAGI. The CDR3 covers 13 residues. The CDR3 DNA follows: TGTGCCAGCGGAGGGAAAGGGGAGGAAAAACTGTTTCTT. The encoded protein is CASGGKGEEKLFL.

Turning to this clonotype: The junction does not match germline at one end; this may be a read error. This CDR3 reads CAIKGTSGLSSYKEQFF. CDR3 sequence (DNA): TGCGCTATCAAGGGGACTAGCGGGCTGAGCTCCTACAAAGAGCAGTTCTTC. This sequence joins TRBV10-3 and TRBJ2-1, with 12 bases identical to TRBD2. CDR3 length: 17 amino acids. CDR1 and CDR2 from the germline V gene are ENHRY and SYGVKD.

The J gene is TRBJ1-6, the V gene TRBV6-1, with D unclear. Looked up from germline, CDR1 is MNHNS and CDR2 is SASEGT. CDR3 length: 14 residues. The germline V and J ends were trimmed by 1 base and 10 bases, with 11 bases remaining between them. CDR3 nucleotide sequence: TGTGCCAGCAGTGAAGATACAGTGGAATCACCCCTCCACTTT. It translates to CASSEDTVESPLHF.

As for this clonotype: One junction end disagrees with the germline gene, perhaps due to a read error. The genes are TRBV7-9 and TRBJ2-7, with a tentative D call TRBD1 (6 bases). Germline CDR1 SEHNR, CDR2 FQNEAQ (reference sequence). The CDR3 contains 12 residues. CDR3 loop: CASSPRGYEHNF. The DNA for the CDR3 is TGTGCCAGCAGTCCCAGGGGTTACGAGCATAACTTC.

As regards this clonotype: Germline is not matched at one junction end, which may reflect a read error. This rearrangement joins TRBV20-1 to TRBJ1-1; 9 positions agree with TRBD1. Germline loops: CDR1 DFQATT, CDR2 SNEGSKA (reference sequence). This CDR3 spans 16 amino acids. The CDR3 protein is CSARDPGQGPDTEAFF. The CDR3 bases are TGCAGTGCTAGAGATCCGGGACAGGGTCCCGACACTGAAGCCTTCTTT.

The gene calls are TRBV20-1 and TRBJ1-3; D is perhaps TRBD1 (6 bases). Germline V gives CDR1 DFQATT, CDR2 SNEGSKA (reference sequence). The CDR3 has 16 amino acids. V lost 0 bases and J 0 bases, leaving 12 bases between the germline ends. CDR3 sequence reads: CSAREEGGLSGNTIYF. As DNA, the CDR3 is TGCAGTGCTAGAGAGGAGGGGGGGCTCTCTGGAAACACCATATATTTT.

Regarding this clonotype: The junction departs from germline at one end; a sequencing error may be responsible. The genes are TRBV28 and TRBJ2-2, with D possibly being TRBD1 or TRBD2 (5 bases each). The germline CDR1 and CDR2 sequences are MDHEN and SYDVKM. The CDR3 loop spans 14 amino acids. As DNA, the CDR3 is TGTGCCAGCATCCTGGGGACCTACACTGGGGAGCTGTTTTTT. Its protein is CASILGTYTGELFF.

As regards this clonotype: A much more abundant neighbour one base away suggests this may be a read error. The J gene is TRBJ2-2, the V gene TRBV11-2, with D unclear. The germline V gene encodes CDR1 SGHAT and CDR2 FQNNGV. The CDR3 is 16 residues long. CDR3 region: CTSSPRTGANTGELFF. CDR3 bases: TGTACCAGCAGCCCTCGGACGGGCGCGAACACCGGGGAGCTGTTTTTT.

Note on this clonotype: The junction does not match germline at one end; this may be a read error. The chain has TRBV11-2 and TRBJ1-5, with D perhaps TRBD1 (5 bases). Germline CDR1 and CDR2: SGHAT and FQNNGV. This CDR3 has 13 amino acids. CDR3 sequence: CASSLESWGAQHF. The CDR3 DNA reads TGTGCCAGTAGCTTAGAGAGCTGGGGGGCCCAGCATTTT.

About this clonotype itself: This may be a read error: a much more frequent sequence differs by one nucleotide. The chain links TRBV5-4 to TRBJ2-3; no clear D. The CDR3 length is 12 residues. The germline V gene has CDR1 SGHNT and CDR2 YYREEE (reference sequence). The CDR3 protein is CVSSSITDTQYF. The CDR3 DNA reads as TGTGTCAGCAGCTCCATCACAGATACGCAGTATTTT.

The gene calls are TRBV6-1 and TRBJ1-2; D gene ambiguous. Germline V gene sequence: CDR1 MNHNS, CDR2 SASEGT. V was cut by 3 bases and J by 5 bases, with 10 bases left in between. The CDR3 is made up of 13 amino acids. Here the CDR3 reads CASSELGEYGYTF. DNA of the CDR3: TGTGCCAGCAGTGAGTTAGGTGAATATGGCTACACCTTC.

A remark on this clonotype: Relative to the germline gene, one junction end is altered; a read error may explain this. The chain employs TRBV7-8 and TRBJ2-2; D tentatively reads TRBD1 or TRBD2 (5 bases each). CDR3 length equals 15 residues. Germline loops: CDR1 SGHVS, CDR2 FQNEAQ. Here the CDR3 reads CASSHSRGIAGDLFF. The CDR3 coding sequence is TGTGCCAGCAGCCATTCGAGAGGAATCGCCGGGGACCTGTTTTTT.

Concerning this clonotype: Since the CDR3 does not end with the conserved phenylalanine or tryptophan, this likely comes from a read error. The CDR3 DNA reads TGTAGCGTTGGCAGAGGTACAGATACGCAGTATTAT. This translates into CSVGRGTDTQYY. The chain links TRBV29-1 to TRBJ2-3; tentative D call: TRBD2 (5 bases). CDR1 is SQVTM, CDR2 ANQGSEA, per germline. The CDR3 has 12 residues.

This clonotype came up a few times. Given a much more abundant clone one base away, this may be a read error. The chain has TRBV12-3 or TRBV12-4 and TRBJ2-2; D is uncertain. The CDR3 is 14 residues long. This chain's CDR3 is CVSSWQTNTGELFF. DNA of the CDR3: TGTGTCAGCAGTTGGCAGACGAACACCGGGGAGCTGTTTTTT.

With respect to this clonotype: Here the CDR3 omits its conserved ending phenylalanine or tryptophan, so a read error is the likely source. The V gene is TRBV6-5, the J gene TRBJ1-2, with D perhaps TRBD1 (5 bases). The germline V and J ends were trimmed by 5 bases and 9 bases, with 16 bases remaining between them. The CDR3 runs 13 residues. The germline gives CDR1 MNHEY, CDR2 SVGAGI. Here the CDR3 DNA reads TGTGCCAGCAGTCGGGACGAAGGTAGGAGCTACACCTCC. The encoded protein is CASSRDEGRSYTS.

Regarding this clonotype: The germline gene is not matched at one end of the junction; a read error may be the cause. The J gene is TRBJ2-1, the V gene TRBV11-3, with D perhaps assigned TRBD1 or TRBD2 (5 bases each). The CDR3 contains 13 residues. Germline CDR1 and CDR2: SGHNT and YENEEA. The CDR3 region has the DNA TGTGCCAGGATCTCCGGGACCACCAATAAGCAGTTCTTC. Protein sequence: CARISGTTNKQFF. Based on the CDR3 plus reference TRBV11-3 and TRBJ2-1, the full variable domain is EAGVVQSPRYKIIEKKQPVAFWCNPISGHNTLYWYLQNLGQGPELLIRYENEEAVDDSQLPKDRFSAERLKGVDSTLKIQPAELGDSAVYLCARISGTTNKQFFGPGTRLTVL.